This entry features one T cell receptor beta chain sequence. What it binds is unknown. This entry comes from a study of cytomegalovirus exposure and HLA in healthy donors. Study-wide results and limits: CMV antigen specificity of a few CMV-associated chains was confirmed in vitro. Previously analyzed data showed that most TCR beta V segments were productive at a frequency of about 90% or about 30%. Both high specificity and high sensitivity reportedly marked the classifier's diagnosis of cytomegalovirus status.

Amplification used 60 Vbeta primers and 13 Jbeta primers. The repertoire was sequenced with immunoSEQ multiplex PCR; TCRdb's copy has only in-frame clones and lacks some. The sample holds over 150,000 clones, 80% seen once. The CDR3 extends over 14 amino acids. Germline CDR1 reads MGHRA; CDR2 reads YSYEKL. The ends lost 2 bases at V and 7 bases at J; junction bases unmatched: 4. Healthy bone marrow donors formed the donor group. The chain is built from TRBV4-1 and TRBJ1-1, with 10 bases fitting TRBD1. The sequence came from a human donor in good health. Sequencing was performed on PBMCs. CDR3 DNA: TGCGCCAGCAGCCAACGGACAGGGGGGATTGAAGCTTTCTTT. It yields the protein CASSQRTGGIEAFF.